What follows are 20 T cell receptor beta chains derived from one specimen sequenced in a study of CD4 T cells in relation to SARS-CoV-2 and coronaviruses. Assay used: immunoSEQ multiplex PCR; TCRdb lists only in-frame clones, some missing. The table has just over 25,000 clones, around 76% seen once; the top ten hold 8% to 13%. The unexposed donors gave CD4+ T cells in about 2010-2018, prior to COVID-19. Isolation of CD4+ T cells took place after less than twelve days in culture. Antigen specificity for these receptors is unknown. Sequencing used CD4+ T cells from PBMCs, cultured in vitro. Source of these receptors: a human donor in good health.

The gene calls are TRBV5-6 and TRBJ1-2; D gene unclear. CDR1 is SGHDT and CDR2 is YYEEEE in the germline V gene. Trimming shortened V by 1 base and J by 0 bases, and 10 bases separated the two germline ends. The CDR3 is 15 amino acids. The CDR3: CASSLRTGANYGYTF. CDR3 bases: TGTGCCAGCAGCTTGAGGACGGGAGCTAACTATGGCTACACCTTC.

Turning to this clone: A junction end diverges from the germline sequence, so it may reflect a read error. The CDR3 loop is CASSPGPPNNQKLFF. CDR3 bases: TGTGCTAGCAGCCCGGGGCCCCCTAACAATCAAAAACTGTTTTTT. The chain uses TRBV7-7 and TRBJ1-4, with TRBD1 as a possible D gene (5 bases). The CDR3 length is 15 residues. Germline V CDR1 and CDR2: SSHAT, FNYEAQ (reference sequence).

The rearrangement joins TRBV7-2 to TRBJ2-5, with TRBD2 matching over 7 bases. Losses at the gene ends were 8 bases for V and 1 base for J; bases not matched to a gene: 13. Germline-derived CDR1 and CDR2 are SGHTA and FQGNSA. The CDR3 is 16 amino acids. CDR3 loop: CASHMTGGSTQETQYF. CDR3 sequence (DNA): TGTGCCAGCCACATGACGGGGGGATCAACCCAAGAGACCCAGTACTTC.

Turning to this clone: In this CDR3 the conserved last residue, phenylalanine or tryptophan, is missing, so a read error is likely. No DNA is shown, since the ends of the CDR3 on it are uncertain; the CDR3 is the one TCRdb lists. The V and J genes are TRBV6-5 and TRBJ1-1; TRBD1, the table's D call, lacks a check against the DNA. The germline V gene has CDR1 MNHEY and CDR2 SVGAGI. The CDR3 length is 13 residues, termini included. CDR3 sequence: CASREATGGPVSS.

This clone occurred a few times. The chain couples TRBV7-9 to TRBJ1-3; D possibly corresponds to TRBD1 (5 bases). The CDR3 loop spans 14 amino acids. V lost 0 bases, J lost 4 bases, and 7 bases lay in between. The germline gives CDR1 SEHNR, CDR2 FQNEAQ (reference sequence). CDR3 nucleotide sequence: TGTGCCAGCAGCTTAGCAGGGGTCGGAAACACCATATATTTT. Its protein is CASSLAGVGNTIYF.

The CDR3, as DNA: TGTGCCAGCAGCTTAGGCTGGGGGGCCCGCGAGCAGTACTTC. This encodes CASSLGWGAREQYF. The chain has TRBV7-2 and TRBJ2-7, with D perhaps given as TRBD1 or TRBD2 (6 bases each). The CDR3 sequence is 14 residues long. CDR1 SGHTA and CDR2 FQGNSA come from the germline V gene. Trimming took off 1 base at V and 6 bases at J, with 13 bases between the two ends.

V gene TRBV7-2 combines with J gene TRBJ1-5, with no clear D. Germline-derived CDR1 and CDR2 are SGHTA and FQGNSA. The CDR3 is 14 residues long. Trimming left V 6 bases short and J 4 bases short, with 13 bases between. DNA of the CDR3: TGTGCCAGCAGTCTAAACGGGGTGAATCAGCCCCAGCATTTT. It codes for CASSLNGVNQPQHF.

The V and J genes are TRBV3-1 (or the pseudogene TRBV3-2) and TRBJ1-2, with 9 bases matching TRBD1. V shed 1 base, J shed 3 bases, and the junction held 9 bases outside the gene matches. Germline lookup yields CDR1 LGHDT and CDR2 YNNKEL (reference sequence). The CDR3 contains 17 residues. The CDR3 protein is CASSQGIRRDRDYGYTF. The DNA of the CDR3 is TGTGCCAGCAGCCAAGGAATCCGCCGGGACAGGGACTATGGCTACACCTTC.

This clone was detected a few times. The rearrangement joins TRBV30 to TRBJ1-5, with 7 bases that match TRBD1. Trimming took 3 bases from V and 7 from J; bases not matched to a gene: 9. Germline lookup yields CDR1 GTSNPN and CDR2 SVGIG (reference sequence). There are 14 residues in the CDR3. DNA for the CDR3: TGTGCCTGGAGCCCACAGGGGACTGGGCAGCCCCAGCATTTT. Protein sequence: CAWSPQGTGQPQHF.

The chain has TRBV19 and TRBJ1-2; the D gene is possibly TRBD1 (6 bases). Germline loops: CDR1 LNHDA, CDR2 SQIVND (reference sequence). The CDR3 spans 12 residues. Trimming removed 6 bases at V and 6 bases at J, with 11 bases between. CDR3 protein: CASSLQGHGYTF. CDR3 DNA: TGTGCCAGTAGCCTCCAGGGGCATGGCTACACCTTC.

V usage is TRBV5-4 and J usage is TRBJ1-1, with TRBD1 matching over 9 bases. From germline, CDR1 is SGHNT and CDR2 YYREEE (reference sequence). There are 18 residues in the CDR3. The V segment lost 2 bases and the J segment 3 bases; nucleotides outside the gene matches: 14. The CDR3 sequence is CASSLVKKIQGADTEAFF. The CDR3 DNA reads as TGTGCCAGCAGCTTAGTCAAGAAGATACAGGGGGCGGACACTGAAGCTTTCTTT.

The rearrangement joins TRBV27 to TRBJ2-6; TRBD2 might be the D (5 bases). The CDR3 runs 14 residues. Germline V gene lookup returns CDR1 MNHEY and CDR2 SMNVEV (reference sequence). V gave up 8 bases and J gave up 3 bases, with 11 bases separating them. The CDR3 bases are TGTGCCAGCCGGGAAGGGATTGGGGCCAACGTCCTGACTTTC. Its translation: CASREGIGANVLTF.

This chain connects TRBV9 to TRBJ2-2; TRBD2 matches 7 bases. Germline CDR1 SGDLS, CDR2 YYNGEE. The CDR3 is 18 amino acids. J lost 4 bases, V lost 4 bases, and 16 bases had no gene match. CDR3 nucleotide sequence: TGTGCCAGCAGCCTCAGAGTTCTGACTAGCATAGGCACCGGGGAGCTGTTTTTT. This encodes CASSLRVLTSIGTGELFF.

J is TRBJ1-3 and V is TRBV10-2, with no clear D. This CDR3 contains 13 residues. V was shortened by 3 bases and J by 7 bases, with 10 bases between the two germline ends. Germline CDR1 WSHSY, CDR2 SAAADI. The CDR3 loop reads CASSDGLGNTIYF. The CDR3 region has the DNA TGCGCCAGCAGTGATGGCCTAGGGAACACCATATATTTT.

The chain is built from TRBV4-1 and TRBJ2-5, with 12 bases aligning to TRBD1. The CDR3 is 16 amino acids. Germline CDR1 MGHRA, CDR2 YSYEKL. The junction had 5 bases not matched to a gene; V was cut back by 4 bases and J by 2 bases. CDR3 region: CASSPTGQGAQETQYF. The CDR3 DNA reads TGCGCCAGCAGCCCGACGGGACAGGGGGCTCAAGAGACCCAGTACTTC.

The V gene is TRBV5-1, the J gene TRBJ2-5; 8 bases are shared with TRBD1. CDR1 is SGHRS, CDR2 YFSETQ, per germline. After removal of 3 bases from V and 2 bases from J, the junction contained 6 bases not matched to a gene. The CDR3 has 15 amino acids. CDR3 DNA: TGCGCCAGCAGCTATCTAACAGGGGGACAAGAGACCCAGTACTTC. Protein sequence: CASSYLTGGQETQYF.

This chain connects TRBV18 to TRBJ2-2; TRBD1 aligns across 8 bases. The V segment lost 4 bases and the J segment 1 base; nucleotides outside the gene matches: 2. The germline V gene encodes CDR1 KGHSH and CDR2 LQKENI. The CDR3 sequence is 15 residues long. This chain's CDR3 is CASSRDRQNTGELFF. The CDR3 coding sequence is TGTGCCAGCTCACGGGACAGGCAGAACACCGGGGAGCTGTTTTTT.

V usage is TRBV6-6 and J usage is TRBJ1-6; TRBD1 matches 8 bases. Germline lookup yields CDR1 MNHNY and CDR2 SVGAGI (reference sequence). V lost 6 bases, J lost 3 bases, and 7 bases stayed unmatched. The CDR3 has 16 amino acids. The CDR3 DNA reads as TGTGCCAGCAGCCAAACTGGACAGGGCTATAATTCACCCCTCCACTTT. Translated: CASSQTGQGYNSPLHF.

This clone was seen only a few times. The V call is TRBV7-2, the J call TRBJ1-6; weak D call: TRBD1 (6 bases). Looked up from germline, CDR1 is SGHTA and CDR2 is FQGNSA. The CDR3 runs to 15 residues. V lost 5 bases to trimming and J lost 7 bases, with 15 bases between them. CDR3 amino acids: CASSASTGLNSPLHF. Written as DNA, the CDR3 is TGTGCCAGCAGCGCATCGACAGGCTTGAATTCACCCCTCCACTTT.

This sequence joins TRBV7-9 and TRBJ1-2, with TRBD1 matching 7 bases. There are 15 residues in the CDR3. V was clipped by 5 bases and J by 7 bases; unmatched bases: 13. Germline V gene sequence: CDR1 SEHNR, CDR2 FQNEAQ (reference sequence). The CDR3 nucleotides read TGTGCCAGCAGCGACTCTGGGACCTCAGGGGGTGGCTACACCTTC. Protein: CASSDSGTSGGGYTF.